The rows below give T cell receptor beta chains drawn from one sample of a study of graft-versus-host responses after intestinal transplantation. These receptors have no identified antigens. Profiling relied on immunoSEQ multiplex PCR, and the TCRdb table lists in-frame clones only, not all of them. This table holds more than 100,000 clones, roughly 95% found once. The specimen comprised unstimulated CD8+ T cells sorted from spleen or lymph node cells, sampled before intestinal transplant. Every receptor here comes from a human donor who received an intestinal transplant. Each CDR3 is given with its conserved first and last residue. The D gene is left open where the match is weak. Clone size appears in some rows only: once, few, many, or a class for an expanded clone.

>.|TRBV7-9|.|17|TRBJ2-2
TGTGCCAGCAGCTTAGTGGACAGCCGAGTTTTCACCGGGGAGCTGTTTTTT
CASSLVDSRVFTGELFF
>.|TRBV15|.|12|TRBJ1-2
TGTGCCACCAGCAGCCCACCCGGTGGCTACACCTTC
CATSSPPGGYTF
>.|TRBV27|.|13|TRBJ2-2
TGTGCCAGCAGTTATCACTACACCGGGGAGCTGTTTTTT
CASSYHYTGELFF
>.|TRBV6-5|TRBD1|13|TRBJ2-7
TGTGCCAGCAGTTGGGGACAGTCTTACGAGCAGTACTTC
CASSWGQSYEQYF
>.|TRBV9|.|13|TRBJ2-1
TGTGCCAGCACACCGTATGTCGGGGGAGAGCAGTTCTTC
CASTPYVGGEQFF
>.|TRBV9|.|13|TRBJ2-7
TGTGCCAGCAGCTCCGGACAGCCCTACGAGCAGTACTTC
CASSSGQPYEQYF
>few|TRBV28|TRBD2|17|TRBJ2-7
TGTGCCAGCAGTCTGGGACTAGCGGGAGGCCTTACCTACGAGCAGTACTTC
CASSLGLAGGLTYEQYF
>.|TRBV4-1|TRBD1|14|TRBJ2-7
TGCGCCAGCAGCCAAGAATGGACAGGGAACGAGCAGTACTTC
CASSQEWTGNEQYF
>.|TRBV7-3|TRBD1|15|TRBJ2-7
TGTGCCAGCAGCTTAGTCGGGACAGGAAACTACGAGCAGTACTTC
CASSLVGTGNYEQYF
>.|TRBV20-1|.|10|TRBJ2-7
TGCAGTGCATACAGGGACGAGCAGTACTTC
CSAYRDEQYF
>.|TRBV6-6|.|13|TRBJ2-1
TGTGCCAGCAGTTACGCCCTAAACAATGAGCAGTTCTTC
CASSYALNNEQFF
>once|TRBV16|.|16|TRBJ2-1
TGTGCCAGCAGCCTAACCCGTCAGGGAGTTGACAATGAGCAGTTCTTC
CASSLTRQGVDNEQFF
>.|TRBV30|TRBD2|16|TRBJ2-1
TGTGCCTGGGGGGGAGGGGGACTAGCTCCGAACAATGAGCAGTTCTTC
CAWGGGGLAPNNEQFF
>.|TRBV4-1|.|17|TRBJ2-1
TGCGCCAGCAGCCAAGAAAAGAGGGAGACTTACTACAATGAGCAGTTCTTC
CASSQEKRETYYNEQFF
>few|TRBV6-1|.|12|TRBJ2-1
TGTGCCAGCAGTGTTCGATACAATGAGCAGTTCTTC
CASSVRYNEQFF
>.|TRBV11-2|TRBD2|16|TRBJ2-1
TGTGCCAGCAGCCTGGGGACTAGCGGGAGCTCGAGAGAGCAGTTCTTC
CASSLGTSGSSREQFF
>.|TRBV18|.|14|TRBJ2-7
TGTGCCAGCTCTCACAGAGAAATCTCCTACGAGCAGTACTTC
CASSHREISYEQYF
>.|TRBV28|.|13|TRBJ1-1
TGTGCCAGCAAATGGACCGGAACAGCTGAAGCTTTCTTT
CASKWTGTAEAFF
>.|TRBV4-1|TRBD2|15|TRBJ2-7
TGCGCCAGCAGCCAAGTTCCCCTCCCTGGGACTAGTCAGTACTTC
CASSQVPLPGTSQYF
>once|TRBV27|.|14|TRBJ2-1
TGTGCCAGCAGTTTAGGGGCGGGGTACAATGAGCAGTTCTTC
CASSLGAGYNEQFF
>.|TRBV30|TRBD2|13|TRBJ2-7
TGTGCCTGGAAGCAAGCGGGAATCTACGAGCAGTACTTC
CAWKQAGIYEQYF
>.|TRBV10-3|.|15|TRBJ2-1
TGTGCCATCAGTGTTAGCGGAAATACAAGAAATGAGCAGTTCTTC
CAISVSGNTRNEQFF
>.|TRBV19|TRBD1|13|TRBJ1-5
TGTGCCAGTAAAGAACAGGGGAATCAGCCCCAGCATTTT
CASKEQGNQPQHF
>.|TRBV11-2|.|14|TRBJ2-3
TGTGCCAGCAGCTCGGGAGTGGGCACAGATACGCAGTATTTT
CASSSGVGTDTQYF
>once|TRBV12-5|TRBD1|14|TRBJ1-2
TGTGCTAGTGGCTTGGAGGACAGGGTGGATGGGTACACCTTC
CASGLEDRVDGYTF
>.|TRBV28|.|17|TRBJ1-6
TGTGCCAGCAGGCTCTCAGGGGCCCGGCTCGGGAATTCACCCCTCCACTTT
CASRLSGARLGNSPLHF
>.|TRBV7-9|TRBD1|14|TRBJ1-6
TGTGCCAGCAGCTTAGTACAGGGGAATTCACCCCTCCACTTT
CASSLVQGNSPLHF
>.|TRBV29-1|.|16|TRBJ2-7
TGCAGCGTTGAAGACCGTAATAGCGGATCCACCTACGAGCAGTACTTC
CSVEDRNSGSTYEQYF
>.|TRBV7-9|.|13|TRBJ1-1
TGTGCCAGCCGTACAGGGTCTGTCACTGAAGCTTTCTTT
CASRTGSVTEAFF
>.|TRBV13|.|14|TRBJ2-5
TGTGCCAGCAGCACTCGGGACGGTAAAGAGACCCAGTACTTC
CASSTRDGKETQYF
>.|TRBV6-5|.|15|TRBJ1-2
TGTGCCAGCAGTGGCTCCCTGGGCACCTCCTATGGCTACACCTTC
CASSGSLGTSYGYTF
>once|TRBV29-1|TRBD2|20|TRBJ2-3
TGCAGCGTTGAAGATCAGAGGACTAGCGGGAGTCTGGGGCCAACAGATACGCAGTATTTT
CSVEDQRTSGSLGPTDTQYF
>.|TRBV7-2|.|11|TRBJ2-1
TGTGCCAGCAGCGTCAACAATGAGCAGTTCTTC
CASSVNNEQFF
>.|TRBV27|TRBD2|17|TRBJ2-2
TGTGCCAGCAGTTTATCAAAAGGACTAGCGGGGACCGGGGAGCTGTTTTTT
CASSLSKGLAGTGELFF
>.|TRBV6-1|.|10|TRBJ2-7
TGTGCCACCCAAATTGGCGAGCAGTACTTC
CATQIGEQYF
>.|TRBV19|TRBD2|16|TRBJ2-6
TGTGCCAGCGCGGGACTAACTGTGTCAGGGGCCAACGTCCTGACTTTC
CASAGLTVSGANVLTF
>once|TRBV27|TRBD1|17|TRBJ1-2
TGTGCCAGCAGTGCCTTGGGACAGGGGGTAGCTAACTATGGCTACACCTTC
CASSALGQGVANYGYTF
>.|TRBV30|TRBD1|14|TRBJ2-3
TGTGCCTGGGACAGGGGGCAGAGTACAGATACGCAGTATTTT
CAWDRGQSTDTQYF
>.|TRBV19|TRBD1|13|TRBJ2-7
TGTGCCAGTAGCGGGACAGCCGGCTACGAGCAGTACTTC
CASSGTAGYEQYF
>.|TRBV27|.|15|TRBJ1-2
TGTGCCAGCAGTCCCGAGCCGACGGGTCTATATGGCTACACCTTC
CASSPEPTGLYGYTF
>.|TRBV27|.|15|TRBJ2-2
TGTGCCAGCGGCCACTTAGACACGAACACCGGGGAGCTGTTTTTT
CASGHLDTNTGELFF
>.|TRBV15|TRBD2|15|TRBJ2-7
TGTGCCACCAGCAGAGATCAGCGGGAGATCTACGAGCAGTACTTC
CATSRDQREIYEQYF
>.|TRBV4-2|.|16|TRBJ2-7
TGTGCCAGCAGCCAGATCGTCGGGACGAACGATTACGAGCAGTACTTC
CASSQIVGTNDYEQYF
>.|TRBV28|.|13|TRBJ1-2
TGTGCCAGCAGTTTAGACACCCGCTATGGCTACACCTTC
CASSLDTRYGYTF
>.|TRBV18|.|17|TRBJ1-3
TGTGCCAGCTCACCATCCGAGTGGGCAGCCTCTGGAAACACCATATATTTT
CASSPSEWAASGNTIYF
>.|TRBV7-8|TRBD2|15|TRBJ2-5
TGTGCCAGCAGCTTGCTAGCGGGAGGGCGGGAGACCCAGTACTTC
CASSLLAGGRETQYF
>once|TRBV4-1|TRBD1|16|TRBJ1-2
TGCGCCAGCAGCCCCCCAGGGGGTTTAGTACCCTATGGCTACACCTTC
CASSPPGGLVPYGYTF
>.|TRBV6-5|TRBD2|15|TRBJ2-1
TGTGCCAGCAGTCCACTAGCGGGACCCTACAATGAGCAGTTCTTC
CASSPLAGPYNEQFF
>.|TRBV9|TRBD2|16|TRBJ2-1
TGTGCCAGCAGCCCACCTAGGGCGGGAGGACTCAATGAGCAGTTCTTC
CASSPPRAGGLNEQFF
>.|TRBV14|.|14|TRBJ1-3
TGTGCCAGCAGCCCATCATACTCTGGAAACACCATATATTTT
CASSPSYSGNTIYF
>.|TRBV19|.|14|TRBJ2-2
TGTGCCCTTTCTGGTCCGTCGAGCACCGGGGAGCTGTTTTTT
CALSGPSSTGELFF
>.|TRBV15|.|15|TRBJ2-1
TGTGCCACCAGCAGTGGGCTAGAGTATTACAATGAGCAGTTCTTC
CATSSGLEYYNEQFF
>.|TRBV6-5|.|15|TRBJ2-1
TGTGCCAGCAGCCCCGGTCTAGCGATGGATAGGGAGCAGTTCTTC
CASSPGLAMDREQFF
>.|TRBV2|TRBD1|17|TRBJ1-5
TGTGCCAGCAGTGGAACCGGGACAGGGGAGCACAATCAGCCCCAGCATTTT
CASSGTGTGEHNQPQHF
>few|TRBV9|TRBD1|16|TRBJ1-1
TGTGCCAGCAGCGTAGGATCAGGGGGCCGTAGCACTGAAGCTTTCTTT
CASSVGSGGRSTEAFF
>.|TRBV5-1|.|14|TRBJ2-3
TGCGCCAGCAGCTTTTCAAGGGTGTCAGATACGCAGTATTTT
CASSFSRVSDTQYF
>.|TRBV5-1|.|14|TRBJ1-2
TGCGCCAGCAGCGGGGGGACGGACCCCTATGGCTACACCTTC
CASSGGTDPYGYTF
>.|TRBV15|.|12|TRBJ2-7
TGTGCCACCAGCAGAGCGGCGGACGAGCAGTACTTC
CATSRAADEQYF